This T cell receptor beta chain is from a study of blood T cell repertoires in COVID-19. This table comes from immunoSEQ multiplex PCR, and its TCRdb copy is limited to in-frame clones, with some not included. The data contain fewer than 250,000 clones, 65% to 90% of them singletons. CDR1 is SGHDT, CDR2 YYEEEE, per germline. Germline trimming cut 4 bases from V and 4 bases from J; bases unmatched to any gene: 3. The CDR3 has 14 amino acids. Sequenced material: PBMCs or T cells enriched from blood (not recorded which). J is TRBJ1-1 and V is TRBV5-6; 11 nucleotides align to TRBD1. This clonotype was sampled from a woman in her forties or fifties with acute COVID-19. The DNA for the CDR3 is TGTGCCAGCAGCCCCGGGACAGGGGGCACTGAAGCTTTCTTT. This codes for CASSPGTGGTEAFF.